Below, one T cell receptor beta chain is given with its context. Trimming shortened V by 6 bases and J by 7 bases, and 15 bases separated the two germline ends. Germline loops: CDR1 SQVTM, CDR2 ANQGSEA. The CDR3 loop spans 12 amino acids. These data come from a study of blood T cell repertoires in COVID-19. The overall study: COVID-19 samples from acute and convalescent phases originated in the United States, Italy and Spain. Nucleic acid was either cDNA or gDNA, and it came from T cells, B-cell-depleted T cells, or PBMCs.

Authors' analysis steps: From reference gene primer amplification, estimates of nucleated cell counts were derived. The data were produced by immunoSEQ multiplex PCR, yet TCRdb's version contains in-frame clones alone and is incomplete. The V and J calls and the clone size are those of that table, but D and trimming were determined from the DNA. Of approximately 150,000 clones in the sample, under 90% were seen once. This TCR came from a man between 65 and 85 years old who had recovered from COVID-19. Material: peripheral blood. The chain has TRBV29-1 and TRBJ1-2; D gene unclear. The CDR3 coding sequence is TGCAGCGTGTTGGAGCAGAGAAGTGGCTACACCTTC. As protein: CSVLEQRSGYTF.